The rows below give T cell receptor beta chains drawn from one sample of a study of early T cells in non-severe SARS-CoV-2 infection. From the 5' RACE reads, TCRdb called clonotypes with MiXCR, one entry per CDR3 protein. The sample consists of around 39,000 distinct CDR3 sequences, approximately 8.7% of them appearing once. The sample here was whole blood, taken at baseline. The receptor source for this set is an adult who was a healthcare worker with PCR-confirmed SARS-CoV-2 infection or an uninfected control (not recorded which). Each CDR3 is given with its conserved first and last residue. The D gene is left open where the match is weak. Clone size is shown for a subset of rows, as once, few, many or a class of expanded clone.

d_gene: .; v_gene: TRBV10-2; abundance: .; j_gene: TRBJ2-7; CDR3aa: CASSEPPSYEQYF; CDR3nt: TGCGCCAGCAGTGAGCCCCCGAGCTACGAGCAGTACTTC
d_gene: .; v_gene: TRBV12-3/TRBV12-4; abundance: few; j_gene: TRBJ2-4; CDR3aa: CASSLYRQDIQYF; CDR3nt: TGTGCCAGCAGTTTATACAGGCAGGACATTCAGTACTTC
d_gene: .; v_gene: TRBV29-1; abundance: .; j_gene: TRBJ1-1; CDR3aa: CSVSDSGTEAFF; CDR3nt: TGCAGCGTTTCTGACAGTGGAACTGAAGCTTTCTTT
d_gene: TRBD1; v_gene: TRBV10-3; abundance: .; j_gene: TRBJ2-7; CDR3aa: CAISEGTDYYEQYF; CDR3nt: TGTGCCATCAGTGAGGGGACAGACTACTACGAGCAGTACTTC
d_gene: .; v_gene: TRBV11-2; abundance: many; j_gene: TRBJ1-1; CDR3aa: CASSSGGGGTEAFF; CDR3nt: TGTGCCAGCAGCTCCGGCGGAGGGGGCACTGAAGCTTTCTTT
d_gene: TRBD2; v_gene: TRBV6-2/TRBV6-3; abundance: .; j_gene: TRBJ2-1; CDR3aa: CASSYGTSGGADEQFF; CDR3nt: TGTGCCAGCAGTTACGGGACTAGCGGGGGGGCCGATGAGCAGTTCTTC
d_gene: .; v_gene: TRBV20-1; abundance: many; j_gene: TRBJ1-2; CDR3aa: CSATSGGVGPPYGYTF; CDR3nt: TGCAGTGCTACCTCTGGGGGGGTGGGCCCCCCCTATGGCTACACCTTC
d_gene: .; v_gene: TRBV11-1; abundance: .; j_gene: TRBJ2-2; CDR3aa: CASRRDRNTGELFF; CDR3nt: TGTGCCAGCAGGCGAGACAGGAACACCGGGGAGCTGTTTTTT
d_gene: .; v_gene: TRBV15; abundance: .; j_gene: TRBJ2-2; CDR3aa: CATSSAVQGELFF; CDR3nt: TGTGCCACCAGCAGCGCCGTTCAAGGGGAGCTGTTTTTT
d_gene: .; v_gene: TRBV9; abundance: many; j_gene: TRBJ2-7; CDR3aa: CASSVGPGYEQYF; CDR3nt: TGTGCCAGCAGCGTAGGTCCGGGCTACGAGCAGTACTTC
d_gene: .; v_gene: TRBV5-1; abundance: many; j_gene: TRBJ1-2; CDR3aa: CASSLDQGLGYTF; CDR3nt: TGCGCCAGCAGCTTGGATCAGGGGCTTGGCTACACCTTC
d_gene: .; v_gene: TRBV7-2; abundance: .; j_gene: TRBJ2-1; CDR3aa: CASSPREVRNEQFF; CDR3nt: TGTGCCAGCAGCCCCAGGGAGGTGAGGAATGAGCAGTTCTTC
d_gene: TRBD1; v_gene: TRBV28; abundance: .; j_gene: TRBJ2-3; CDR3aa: CASSTQGARVTDTQYF; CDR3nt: TGTGCCAGCAGTACCCAGGGGGCGCGGGTCACAGATACGCAGTATTTT
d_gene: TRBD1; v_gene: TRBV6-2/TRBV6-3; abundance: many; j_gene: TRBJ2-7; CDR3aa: CASSHPGQGVDEQYF; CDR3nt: TGTGCCAGCAGCCATCCGGGACAGGGGGTCGACGAGCAGTACTTC
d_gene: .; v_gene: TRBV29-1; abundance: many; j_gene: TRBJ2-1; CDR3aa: CSVVLYNEQFF; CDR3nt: TGCAGCGTAGTACTGTACAATGAGCAGTTCTTC
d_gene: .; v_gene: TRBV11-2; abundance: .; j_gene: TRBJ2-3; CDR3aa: CASSLAGPLQDTQYF; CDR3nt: TGTGCCAGCAGCTTAGCTGGACCGCTCCAAGATACGCAGTATTTT
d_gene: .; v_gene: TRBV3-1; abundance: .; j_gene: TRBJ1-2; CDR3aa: CASRKGLNYGYTF; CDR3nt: TGTGCCAGCAGGAAAGGACTTAACTATGGCTACACCTTC
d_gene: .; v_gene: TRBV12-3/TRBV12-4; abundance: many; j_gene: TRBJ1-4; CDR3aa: CASSLATGIGEKLFF; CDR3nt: TGTGCCAGCAGTTTGGCTACAGGGATTGGAGAAAAACTGTTTTTT
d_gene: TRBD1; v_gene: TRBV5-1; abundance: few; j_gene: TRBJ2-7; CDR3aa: CASSVSGQGAYEQYF; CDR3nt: TGCGCCAGCAGCGTCAGTGGACAGGGGGCCTACGAGCAGTACTTC
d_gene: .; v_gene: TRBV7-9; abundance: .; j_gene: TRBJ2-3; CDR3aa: CASSFTGDSTNTQYF; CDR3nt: TGTGCCAGCAGCTTCACCGGCGACAGCACAAATACGCAGTATTTT
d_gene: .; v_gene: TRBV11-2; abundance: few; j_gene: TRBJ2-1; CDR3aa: CASSFTRTANLYNEQFF; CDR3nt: TGTGCCAGCAGCTTTACGAGGACTGCAAACCTATACAATGAGCAGTTCTTC
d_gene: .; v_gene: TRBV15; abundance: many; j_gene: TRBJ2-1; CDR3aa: CATSRDSGGASSYNEQFF; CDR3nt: TGTGCCACCAGCAGAGATAGTGGAGGGGCCTCTTCCTACAATGAGCAGTTCTTC
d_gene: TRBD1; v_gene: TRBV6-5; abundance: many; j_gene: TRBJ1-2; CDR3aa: CASSYGGQYYGYTF; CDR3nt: TGTGCCAGCAGTTATGGGGGACAGTACTATGGCTACACCTTC
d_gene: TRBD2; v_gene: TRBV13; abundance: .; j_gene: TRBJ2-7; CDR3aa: CASSLRGLAGYEQYF; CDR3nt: TGTGCCAGCAGCTTGAGGGGACTAGCGGGCTACGAGCAGTACTTC
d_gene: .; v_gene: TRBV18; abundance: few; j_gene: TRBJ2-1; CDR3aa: CASSPPTGAVYNEQFF; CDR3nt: TGTGCCAGCTCACCACCCACGGGGGCCGTCTACAATGAGCAGTTCTTC
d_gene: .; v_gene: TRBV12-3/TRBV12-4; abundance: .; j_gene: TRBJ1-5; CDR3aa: CASSFGQSNQPQHF; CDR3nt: TGTGCCAGCAGTTTCGGACAGAGCAATCAGCCCCAGCATTTT
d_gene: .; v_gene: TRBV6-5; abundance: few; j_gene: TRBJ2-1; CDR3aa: CASSYSIQGANEQFF; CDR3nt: TGTGCCAGCAGTTACTCGATACAGGGTGCTAATGAGCAGTTCTTC
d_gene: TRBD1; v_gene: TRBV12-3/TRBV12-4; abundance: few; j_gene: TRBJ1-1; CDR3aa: CASSLRAGGNTEAFF; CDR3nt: TGTGCCAGCAGTTTGCGGGCAGGGGGTAACACTGAAGCTTTCTTT
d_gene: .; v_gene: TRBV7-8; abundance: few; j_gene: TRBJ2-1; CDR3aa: CASSWETLSEQFF; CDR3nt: TGTGCCAGCAGCTGGGAGACCCTCAGCGAGCAGTTCTTC
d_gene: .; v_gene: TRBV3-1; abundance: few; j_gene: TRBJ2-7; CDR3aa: CASSPTGHPGEQYF; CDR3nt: TGTGCCAGCAGCCCAACGGGACACCCGGGGGAGCAGTACTTC
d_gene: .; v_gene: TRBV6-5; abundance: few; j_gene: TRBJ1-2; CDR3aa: CASGRTDSNYGYTF; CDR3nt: TGTGCCAGCGGTAGGACAGATTCTAACTATGGCTACACCTTC
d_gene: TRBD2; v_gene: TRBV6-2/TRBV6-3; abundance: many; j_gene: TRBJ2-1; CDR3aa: CASQIGGGIYNEQFF; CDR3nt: TGTGCCTCTCAAATCGGCGGGGGGATCTACAATGAGCAGTTCTTC
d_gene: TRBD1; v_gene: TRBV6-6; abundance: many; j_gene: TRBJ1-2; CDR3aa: CASRDTGDLNYGYTF; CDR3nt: TGTGCCAGCAGGGATACAGGGGACTTAAACTATGGCTACACCTTC
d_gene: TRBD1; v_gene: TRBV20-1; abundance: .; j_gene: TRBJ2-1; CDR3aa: CSAPHRQGTMDEQFF; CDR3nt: TGCAGTGCCCCCCATCGACAGGGGACGATGGATGAGCAGTTCTTC
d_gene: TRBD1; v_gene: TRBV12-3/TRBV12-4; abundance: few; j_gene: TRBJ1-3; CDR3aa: CASRPGQGQRNTIYF; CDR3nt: TGTGCCAGCAGACCTGGACAGGGACAAAGAAACACCATATATTTT
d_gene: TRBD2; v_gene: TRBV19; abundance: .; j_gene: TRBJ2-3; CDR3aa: CASSNPMGGRLATDTQYF; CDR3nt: TGTGCCAGTAGTAACCCCATGGGGGGAAGACTAGCCACAGATACGCAGTATTTT
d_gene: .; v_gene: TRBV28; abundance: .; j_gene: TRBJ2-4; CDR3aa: CASSPRFPGSKNIQYF; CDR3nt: TGTGCCAGCAGTCCACGCTTCCCGGGGTCCAAAAACATTCAGTACTTC
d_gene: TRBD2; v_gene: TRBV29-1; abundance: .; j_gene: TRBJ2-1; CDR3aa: CSVEFLAEYNEQFF; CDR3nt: TGCAGCGTTGAATTCCTAGCGGAATACAATGAGCAGTTCTTC
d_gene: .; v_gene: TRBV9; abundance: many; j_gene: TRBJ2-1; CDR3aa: CASSVELMSYNEQFF; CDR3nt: TGTGCCAGCAGCGTAGAGTTGATGTCCTACAATGAGCAGTTCTTC
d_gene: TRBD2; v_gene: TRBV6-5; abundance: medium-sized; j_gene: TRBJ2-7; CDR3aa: CASIAGGTSSYEQYF; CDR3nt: TGTGCCAGCATAGCGGGGGGGACCAGCTCCTACGAGCAGTACTTC
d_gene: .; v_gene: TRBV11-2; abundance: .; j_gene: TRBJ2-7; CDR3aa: CASSLDQISGATRSYEQYF; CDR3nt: TGTGCCAGCAGCTTAGATCAGATCTCCGGCGCCACACGATCCTACGAGCAGTACTTC
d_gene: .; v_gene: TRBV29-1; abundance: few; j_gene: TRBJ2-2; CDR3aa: CSLGQGPNTGELFF; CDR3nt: TGCAGCCTCGGGCAGGGCCCGAACACCGGGGAGCTGTTTTTT
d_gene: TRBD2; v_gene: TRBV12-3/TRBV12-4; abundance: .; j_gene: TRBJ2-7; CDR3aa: CASSLKLAGGEQYF; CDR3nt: TGTGCCAGCAGTTTAAAACTAGCGGGGGGCGAGCAGTACTTC
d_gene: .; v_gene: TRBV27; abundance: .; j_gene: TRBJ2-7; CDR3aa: CASSLARADEQYF; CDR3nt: TGTGCCAGCAGTTTAGCCAGGGCAGACGAGCAGTACTTC
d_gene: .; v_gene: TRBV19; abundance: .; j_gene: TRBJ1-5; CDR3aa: CASSGQGGNQPQHF; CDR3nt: TGTGCCAGTAGTGGGCAGGGCGGCAATCAGCCCCAGCATTTT
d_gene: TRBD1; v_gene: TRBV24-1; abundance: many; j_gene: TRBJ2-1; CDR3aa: CATSDPRTGYEQFF; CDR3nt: TGTGCCACCAGTGACCCACGGACAGGGTACGAGCAGTTCTTC
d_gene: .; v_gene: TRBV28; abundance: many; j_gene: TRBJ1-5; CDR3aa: CASQTSGVRPQHF; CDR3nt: TGTGCCAGCCAAACGTCCGGAGTTCGGCCCCAGCATTTT
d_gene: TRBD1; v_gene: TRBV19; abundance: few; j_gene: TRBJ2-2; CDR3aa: CASPGTANTGELFF; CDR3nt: TGTGCCAGTCCCGGGACAGCGAACACCGGGGAGCTGTTTTTT
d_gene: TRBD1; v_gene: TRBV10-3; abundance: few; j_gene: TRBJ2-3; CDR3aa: CAISESQGVADTQYF; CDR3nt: TGTGCCATCAGTGAGTCGCAGGGGGTGGCAGATACGCAGTATTTT